Each of the 16 T cell receptor beta chains below was sequenced from the same sample in a study of cytomegalovirus exposure and HLA in healthy donors. Assay: immunoSEQ multiplex PCR; the TCRdb copy retains only in-frame clones and omits some. The table shows over 110,000 clones, with approximately 86% occurring only once. The sequencing input was PBMCs. The receptors were gathered from a man between 18 and 29 years old in good health and CMV-seropositive.

The CDR3 DNA reads as TGTGCCATTTCTGGACAGGGGGCGAACTCCTATAATTCACCCCTCCACTTT. Its protein product is CAISGQGANSYNSPLHF. The chain joins TRBV7-2 to TRBJ1-6; 11 nucleotides agree with TRBD1. With 10 bases clipped from V and 0 bases from J, the junction kept 8 bases outside the gene matches. This CDR3 is 17 amino acids long. CDR1 SGHTA and CDR2 FQGNSA come from the germline V gene.

This clone occurred a few times. The CDR3 DNA is TGTGCCAGCAGCTTAGGCGGGAGTAACGAGCAGTACTTC. Translation: CASSLGGSNEQYF. The chain combines TRBV7-6 with TRBJ2-7; 7 positions agree with TRBD2. Trimming at V came to 1 base and at J to 5 bases, leaving 2 bases not matched to a gene. CDR1 is SGHVS and CDR2 is FNYEAQ in the germline V gene. This CDR3 comprises 13 residues.

In this sample, this clone turned up once. The chain carries TRBV7-8 and TRBJ1-2; 10 bases are shared with TRBD1. J lost 7 bases, V lost 2 bases, and 1 base had no gene match. This CDR3 contains 13 residues. Germline V gives CDR1 SGHVS, CDR2 FQNEAQ. CDR3 DNA: TGTGCCAGCAGCTTATGGGACAGGGGTGGCTACACCTTC. Its translation: CASSLWDRGGYTF.

The rearrangement uses TRBV5-1 and TRBJ2-7, with D possibly TRBD1 on 6 matching bases. The CDR3 has 13 amino acids. V lost 4 bases and J lost 6, with 14 bases in between. Germline V gene lookup returns CDR1 SGHRS and CDR2 YFSETQ. The CDR3 DNA follows: TGCGCCAGCAGCGACACAGGGTGGCTCGAGCAGTACTTC. Translating it yields CASSDTGWLEQYF. Using reference TRBV5-1 and TRBJ2-7 for the parts outside the CDR3, the full variable domain is KAGVTQTPRYLIKTRGQQVTLSCSPISGHRSVSWYQQTPGQGLQFLFEYFSETQRNKGNFPGRFSGRQFSNSRSEMNVSTLELGDSALYLCASSDTGWLEQYFGPGTRLTVT.

The CDR3 DNA reads TGTGCCAGCAGCTTCCTGGCGTTCAGGGGAGAGGCTGAAGCTTTCTTT. Translation: CASSFLAFRGEAEAFF. The V and J genes are TRBV7-2 and TRBJ1-1; possibly TRBD1 for D (6 bases). Germline CDR1 reads SGHTA; CDR2 reads FQGNSA. This CDR3 is 16 amino acids long. V gave up 3 bases and J gave up 6 bases, with 20 bases separating them.

V is TRBV27 and J is TRBJ1-6, with D tentatively TRBD1 (5 bases). Germline V gives CDR1 MNHEY, CDR2 SMNVEV (reference sequence). The CDR3 has 14 residues. V was cut by 3 bases and J by 9 bases, with 12 bases left in between. The DNA of the CDR3 is TGTGCCAGCAGTTTTTCTAGGGGAAGTTCACCCCTCCACTTT. It codes for CASSFSRGSSPLHF.

This rearrangement joins TRBV27 to TRBJ1-2; 9 bases fit TRBD1. The CDR3 runs 15 residues. The germline gives CDR1 MNHEY, CDR2 SMNVEV (reference sequence). V shed 7 bases and J 8 bases; nucleotides not matched to a gene: 14. Here the CDR3 reads CASTARPGTGSGYTF. CDR3 nucleotide sequence: TGTGCCAGCACCGCCCGTCCCGGGACAGGGTCGGGCTACACCTTC.

In this sample, this clone turned up once. The chain links TRBV11-2 to TRBJ2-5; a possible D gene is TRBD1 (6 bases). Trimming cost V 5 bases and J 2 bases, with 12 bases left between them. The CDR3 has 14 amino acids. Germline CDR1 is SGHAT and CDR2 is FQNNGV. CDR3 DNA: TGTGCCAGCAGCACCCAGGGGCCTCAAGAGACCCAGTACTTC. The encoded protein is CASSTQGPQETQYF.

The chain combines TRBV19 with TRBJ2-1; TRBD1 is a possible D gene (5 bases). This CDR3 is built from 13 residues. V lost 6 bases to trimming and J lost 5 bases, with 11 bases between them. Per the germline V gene, CDR1 is LNHDA and CDR2 is SQIVND (reference sequence). CDR3 loop: CASRVRGDNEQFF. CDR3 bases: TGTGCCAGTAGGGTAAGGGGCGACAATGAGCAGTTCTTC.

The rearrangement uses TRBV5-1 and TRBJ1-1, with a weak D call TRBD1 (5 bases). The V gene's germline CDR1 is SGHRS and CDR2 YFSETQ. The CDR3 spans 14 residues. V was cut by 1 base and J by 4 bases, with 11 bases left in between. DNA of the CDR3: TGCGCCAGCAGCTTGACCCGAGACAGCACTGAAGCTTTCTTT. It codes for CASSLTRDSTEAFF.

The chain links TRBV2 to TRBJ2-2; 10 positions match TRBD1. The CDR3 consists of 14 residues. In germline, CDR1 is SNHLY, CDR2 FYNNEI. Trimming removed 4 bases from V and 4 bases from J; junction bases left unmatched: 0. CDR3 amino acids: CASSGQGATGELFF. In DNA, the CDR3 is TGTGCCAGCAGTGGACAGGGGGCCACCGGGGAGCTGTTTTTT.

This clone came up once. The chain uses TRBV29-1 and TRBJ2-1, with a tentative D call TRBD2 (7 bases). Per germline, CDR1 SQVTM and CDR2 ANQGSEA. V was shortened by 2 bases and J by 8 bases, with 19 bases between the two germline ends. There are 15 residues in the CDR3. CDR3 residues: CSVESRGAGADEQFF. The DNA of the CDR3 is TGCAGCGTTGAATCTCGAGGGGCGGGGGCGGATGAGCAGTTCTTC.

The V and J genes are TRBV5-4 and TRBJ2-1; TRBD2 might be the D (6 bases). Trimming cost V 4 bases and J 6 bases, with 17 bases left between them. Germline values: CDR1 SGHNT, CDR2 YYREEE (reference sequence). This CDR3 has 15 amino acids. As DNA, the CDR3 is TGTGCCAGCAGCAGAGGCAGCGGGCCTTCCAATGAGCAGTTCTTC. Amino acid sequence: CASSRGSGPSNEQFF.

CDR3 DNA: TGTGCCAGCAGCTCGGGGACAGGGATTCGCCAGAAACTGTTTTTT. Its translation: CASSSGTGIRQKLFF. The V and J genes are TRBV5-6 and TRBJ1-4; the match to TRBD1 covers 9 bases. Per germline, CDR1 SGHDT and CDR2 YYEEEE. The CDR3 loop spans 15 amino acids. V gave up 3 bases and J gave up 11 bases; unmatched junction bases: 11.

In its sample, this clone was seen once. The V gene is TRBV6-5, the J gene TRBJ1-3; TRBD1 agrees at 7 bases. The V gene end was trimmed by 5 bases and the J gene end by 4 bases; junction bases not matched to a gene: 8. Germline V gene data show CDR1 as MNHEY and CDR2 as SVGAGI. The CDR3 runs 15 residues. This chain's CDR3 is CASSNRGSRGNTIYF. Here the CDR3 DNA reads TGTGCCAGCAGTAACAGGGGTTCGCGAGGAAACACCATATATTTT.

The table lists this clone with a few counts. The chain carries TRBV5-1 and TRBJ1-2; possibly TRBD1 for D (6 bases). This CDR3 has 12 residues. Germline V gene sequence: CDR1 SGHRS, CDR2 YFSETQ. The V end was cut by 0 bases, the J end by 8 bases, with 8 bases between. The CDR3 DNA reads as TGCGCCAGCAGCTTGGAGGGGGACGGCTACACCTTC. Protein product: CASSLEGDGYTF.